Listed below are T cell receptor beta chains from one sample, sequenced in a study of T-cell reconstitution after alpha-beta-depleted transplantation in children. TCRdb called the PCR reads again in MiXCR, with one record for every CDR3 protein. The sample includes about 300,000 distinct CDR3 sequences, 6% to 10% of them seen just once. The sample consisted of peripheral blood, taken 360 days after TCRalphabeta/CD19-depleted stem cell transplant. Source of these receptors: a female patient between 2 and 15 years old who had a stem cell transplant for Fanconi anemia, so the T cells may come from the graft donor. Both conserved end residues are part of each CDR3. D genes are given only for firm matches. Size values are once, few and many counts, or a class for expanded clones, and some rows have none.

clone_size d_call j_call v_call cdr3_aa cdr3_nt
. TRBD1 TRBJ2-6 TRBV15 CATSRVPGTGLPGANVLTF TGTGCCACCAGCAGAGTTCCCGGGACAGGCCTCCCTGGGGCCAACGTCCTGACTTTC
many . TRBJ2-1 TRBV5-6 CASSFRAGILSYNEQFF TGTGCCAGCAGCTTTAGGGCAGGGATCCTCTCCTACAATGAGCAGTTCTTC
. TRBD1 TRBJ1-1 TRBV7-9 CASSFPTQGAGFTEAFF TGTGCCAGCAGCTTCCCCACACAGGGGGCTGGTTTCACTGAAGCTTTCTTT
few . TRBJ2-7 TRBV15 CATSRGTGYEQYF TGTGCCACCAGCAGGGGGACGGGCTACGAGCAGTACTTC
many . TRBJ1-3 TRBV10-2 CASSVAVSGNTIYF TGCGCCAGCAGTGTGGCAGTCTCTGGAAACACCATATATTTT
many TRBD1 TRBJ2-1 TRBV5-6 CASSFRDRVNEQFF TGTGCCAGCAGCTTCCGGGACAGGGTGAATGAGCAGTTCTTC
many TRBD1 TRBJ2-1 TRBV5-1 CASRPTGNRNNEQFF TGCGCCAGCAGGCCGACAGGGAATCGAAACAATGAGCAGTTCTTC
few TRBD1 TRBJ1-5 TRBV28 CASSPDRADQPQHF TGTGCCAGCAGTCCTGACAGGGCAGATCAGCCCCAGCATTTT
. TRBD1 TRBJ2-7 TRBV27 CASSRVITTGNRYEQYF TGTGCCAGCAGCCGCGTAATCACGACAGGGAATCGCTACGAGCAGTACTTC
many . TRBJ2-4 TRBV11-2 CASSLDRRHPQQNIQYF TGTGCCAGCAGCTTAGACCGCAGACACCCGCAACAAAACATTCAGTACTTC
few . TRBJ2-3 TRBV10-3 CAISAGAGGTDTQYF TGTGCCATCAGTGCTGGTGCCGGAGGAACAGATACGCAGTATTTT
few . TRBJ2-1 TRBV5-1 CASSSSDSLYNEQFF TGCGCCAGCAGCTCCAGCGACAGCCTCTACAATGAGCAGTTCTTC
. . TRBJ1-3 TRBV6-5 CASSYLPMSGNTIYF TGTGCCAGCAGTTACCTCCCGATGTCTGGAAACACCATATATTTT
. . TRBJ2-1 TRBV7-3 CASSSLPFGGQYNEQFF TGTGCCAGCAGCTCCCTACCCTTCGGGGGTCAATACAATGAGCAGTTCTTC
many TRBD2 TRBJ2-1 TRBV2 CASSFTSGGAIEQFF TGTGCCAGCAGTTTCACTAGCGGGGGGGCCATTGAGCAGTTCTTC
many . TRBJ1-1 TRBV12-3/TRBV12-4 CASSLADWGEDTEAFF TGTGCCAGCAGTTTAGCGGATTGGGGGGAGGACACTGAAGCTTTCTTT
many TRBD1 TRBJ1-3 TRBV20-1 CSASPRGTGNTIYF TGCAGTGCTAGTCCCAGGGGGACTGGAAACACCATATATTTT
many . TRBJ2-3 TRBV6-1 CASGEPYGTRLADTDTQYF TGTGCCAGCGGGGAGCCTTACGGGACACGGCTAGCGGACACAGATACGCAGTATTTT
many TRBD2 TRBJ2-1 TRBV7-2 CASSSSGGSYNEQFF TGTGCCAGCAGCTCAAGCGGGGGCTCCTACAATGAGCAGTTCTTC
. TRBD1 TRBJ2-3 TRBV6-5 CASSYSMGRGTADTQYF TGTGCCAGCAGTTACTCGATGGGTAGGGGGACAGCAGATACGCAGTATTTT
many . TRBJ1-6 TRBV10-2 CASSDPTGNSPLHF TGCGCCAGCAGTGACCCGACGGGAAATTCACCCCTCCACTTT
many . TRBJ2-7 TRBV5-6 CASIFVAEFYEQYF TGTGCCAGCATCTTCGTGGCCGAATTTTACGAGCAGTACTTC
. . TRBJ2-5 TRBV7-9 CASSLGSPGWETQYF TGTGCCAGCAGCCTGGGGAGTCCCGGGTGGGAGACCCAGTACTTC
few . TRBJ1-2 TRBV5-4 CASSLPGPSNYGYTF TGTGCCAGCAGCCTTCCGGGACCGTCGAACTATGGCTACACCTTC
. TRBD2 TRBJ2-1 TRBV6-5 CASVRGVGSNEQFF TGTGCCAGCGTTCGGGGGGTGGGCAGCAATGAGCAGTTCTTC
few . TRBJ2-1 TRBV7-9 CASSSGRTTYNEQFF TGTGCCAGCAGCTCGGGGCGGACCACCTACAATGAGCAGTTCTTC
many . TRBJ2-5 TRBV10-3 CAISVLGLETQYF TGTGCCATCAGTGTGTTAGGGTTGGAGACCCAGTACTTC
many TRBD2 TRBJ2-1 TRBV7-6 CASSLWSPRREMYYNEQFF TGTGCCAGCAGCTTATGGTCCCCCCGGCGGGAGATGTACTACAATGAGCAGTTCTTC
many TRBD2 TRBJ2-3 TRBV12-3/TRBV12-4 CASQRGGDTQYF TGTGCCAGTCAGCGGGGGGGAGATACGCAGTATTTT
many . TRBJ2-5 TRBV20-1 CSATLGGAWETQYF TGCAGTGCTACCTTAGGGGGGGCCTGGGAGACCCAGTACTTC
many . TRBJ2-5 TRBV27 CASSLQGEGETQYF TGTGCCAGCAGTTTACAAGGAGAGGGTGAGACCCAGTACTTC
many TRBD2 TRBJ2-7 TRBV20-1 CSARLAGSFYEQYF TGCAGTGCTAGACTAGCGGGATCATTCTACGAGCAGTACTTC
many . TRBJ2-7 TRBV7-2 CASSLALGYEQYF TGTGCCAGCAGCTTAGCGCTTGGCTACGAGCAGTACTTC
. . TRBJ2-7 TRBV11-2 CASSGNRGGYEQYF TGTGCCAGCAGCGGAAACAGGGGAGGGTACGAGCAGTACTTC
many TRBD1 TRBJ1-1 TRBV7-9 CASSSEEGAGKAFF TGTGCCAGCAGCTCCGAAGAGGGGGCTGGGAAAGCTTTCTTT
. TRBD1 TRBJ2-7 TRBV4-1 CASSQNRGFSYEQYF TGCGCCAGCAGCCAGAACAGGGGTTTCTCCTACGAGCAGTACTTC
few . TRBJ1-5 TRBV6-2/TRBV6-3 CASSYSRGEGQPQHF TGTGCCAGCAGTTATTCGAGGGGCGAGGGCCAGCCCCAGCATTTT
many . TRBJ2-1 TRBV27 CASSMGGILNEQFF TGTGCCAGCAGTATGGGTGGGATCCTTAATGAGCAGTTCTTC
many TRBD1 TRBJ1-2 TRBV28 CASSLIGTGGDGYTF TGTGCCAGCAGTCTAATCGGGACAGGGGGCGATGGCTACACCTTC
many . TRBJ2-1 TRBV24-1 CATSDSTEAHEQFF TGTGCCACCAGTGACTCGACGGAGGCCCATGAGCAGTTCTTC
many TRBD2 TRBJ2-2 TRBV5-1 CASRKAGGPTGELFF TGCGCCAGCAGAAAAGCGGGAGGGCCCACCGGGGAGCTGTTTTTT
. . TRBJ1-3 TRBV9 CASSLPKGGGNTIYF TGTGCCAGCAGCTTACCGAAAGGAGGTGGAAACACCATATATTTT
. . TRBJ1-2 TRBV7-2 CASSFVGGDYGYTF TGTGCCAGCAGCTTTGTGGGGGGAGACTATGGCTACACCTTC
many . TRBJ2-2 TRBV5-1 CASSFGGPNTGELFF TGCGCCAGCAGCTTCGGAGGACCGAACACCGGGGAGCTGTTTTTT
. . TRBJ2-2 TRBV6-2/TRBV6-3 CASRGQGFAGELFF TGTGCCAGCAGAGGGCAGGGGTTTGCCGGGGAGCTGTTTTTT
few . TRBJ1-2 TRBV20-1 CSARETYGYTF TGCAGTGCTAGAGAGACCTATGGCTACACCTTC
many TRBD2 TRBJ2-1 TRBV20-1 CSAQGGTSYNEQFF TGCAGTGCCCAGGGAGGGACGTCCTACAATGAGCAGTTCTTC
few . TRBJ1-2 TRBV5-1 CASSLIGAYGYTF TGCGCCAGCAGCTTGATTGGGGCCTATGGCTACACCTTC
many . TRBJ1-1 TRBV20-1 CSASRAMNTEAFF TGCAGTGCTAGTAGGGCCATGAACACTGAAGCTTTCTTT
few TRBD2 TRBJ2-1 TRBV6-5 CASSYHLIAGGANEQFF TGTGCCAGCAGTTACCACCTAATAGCGGGGGGGGCCAATGAGCAGTTCTTC
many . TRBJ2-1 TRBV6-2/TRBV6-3 CASSLPGNSYNEQFF TGTGCCAGCAGTTTACCGGGGAACTCCTACAATGAGCAGTTCTTC
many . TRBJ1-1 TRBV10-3 CAIREGGPGTEAFF TGTGCCATCAGAGAGGGGGGGCCGGGCACTGAAGCTTTCTTT
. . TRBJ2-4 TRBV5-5 CASSSYSEVTLAKNIQYF TGTGCCAGCAGCAGCTACAGCGAGGTGACCTTAGCCAAAAACATTCAGTACTTC
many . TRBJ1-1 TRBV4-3 CASSQLTGNTEAFF TGCGCCAGCAGCCAGCTAACAGGGAACACTGAAGCTTTCTTT
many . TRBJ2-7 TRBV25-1 CASKGQFYEQYF TGTGCCAGCAAAGGACAGTTCTACGAGCAGTACTTC
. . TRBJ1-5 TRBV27 CASGTLLGRGDQPQHF TGTGCCAGCGGTACCCTTCTGGGCAGGGGTGATCAGCCCCAGCATTTT
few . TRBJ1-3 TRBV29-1 CSVEGEVENTIYF TGCAGCGTTGAAGGGGAAGTCGAAAACACCATATATTTT
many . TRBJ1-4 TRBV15 CATSPRGGEKLFF TGTGCCACCAGCCCGAGGGGCGGTGAAAAACTGTTTTTT
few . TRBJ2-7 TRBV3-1 CASSQVGQGKTYEQYF TGTGCCAGCAGCCAAGTAGGGCAGGGGAAAACCTACGAGCAGTACTTC
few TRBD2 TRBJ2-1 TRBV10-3 CAITSGSRYNEQFF TGTGCCATCACTAGCGGGAGTAGGTACAATGAGCAGTTCTTC